A single sample gave rise to the 18 T cell receptor beta chains below, sequenced in a study of shared clonotypes between healthy human individuals. Selected positively for CCR7 and CD45RO-negative, naive CD8 cells excluded terminally differentiated effector memory CD45RA+ cells. The repertoire was sequenced with immunoSEQ multiplex PCR; TCRdb's copy has only in-frame clones and lacks some. The table records millions of clones, less than 95% of them present only once. Sequencing was performed on naive CD8+ T cells sorted from blood. The receptors were sampled from a man aged 18 to 30 in good health.

The chain carries TRBV7-2 and TRBJ1-4; D is undetermined. Trimming removed 2 bases at V and 8 bases at J, with 15 bases between. CDR1 and CDR2 (germline): SGHTA, FQGNSA. CDR3 length: 15 amino acids. The CDR3: CASSLIVGTAEKLFF. In nucleotides, the CDR3 is TGTGCCAGCAGCTTAATAGTTGGAACCGCCGAAAAACTGTTTTTT.

V and J are TRBV11-2 and TRBJ2-7; possibly TRBD1 for D (5 bases). Germline V CDR1 and CDR2: SGHAT, FQNNGV. V shed 1 base and J shed 6 bases, with 13 bases lying between them. There are 14 residues in the CDR3. The CDR3 reads CASSLGGPRVEQYF. The CDR3 nucleotides read TGTGCCAGCAGCTTAGGAGGACCCAGGGTCGAGCAGTACTTC.

The rearrangement links TRBV28 to TRBJ1-2; D ambiguous. V lost 5 bases and J 4 bases, leaving 14 bases between the germline ends. Germline V CDR1 and CDR2: MDHEN, SYDVKM. This CDR3 is 14 amino acids long. The DNA of the CDR3 is TGTGCCAGCAGTCCACCGTCGGACGGCTATGGCTACACCTTC. It translates to CASSPPSDGYGYTF.

This sequence joins TRBV7-2 and TRBJ2-1, with TRBD1 matching 7 bases. Germline values: CDR1 SGHTA, CDR2 FQGNSA. The CDR3 is 15 residues long. J gave up 7 bases and V 5 bases, and 11 bases lay outside the gene matches. The CDR3 nucleotides are TGTGCCAGCAGCCTACCCCCCGGGACAGCTAATGAGCAGTTCTTC. Protein sequence: CASSLPPGTANEQFF.

The rearrangement joins TRBV27 to TRBJ2-3, with D uncertain. Germline CDR1 and CDR2: MNHEY and SMNVEV (reference sequence). With 7 bases removed from V and 2 bases from J, the gap between germline ends came to 10 bases. This CDR3 comprises 13 residues. CDR3 residues: CASKGVHTDTQYF. In DNA form, the CDR3 reads TGTGCCAGCAAAGGAGTCCACACAGATACGCAGTATTTT.

This clone was seen once. The rearrangement joins TRBV28 to TRBJ2-7; 9 nucleotides align to TRBD1. V lost 6 bases, J lost 4 bases, and 10 bases stayed unmatched. CDR1 and CDR2 from the germline V gene are MDHEN and SYDVKM. This CDR3 region has 15 residues. CDR3 DNA: TGTGCCAGCAGCTCGATAGGGACAGGGATATACGAGCAGTACTTC. It specifies CASSSIGTGIYEQYF.

The chain combines TRBV28 with TRBJ2-1; D ambiguous. This CDR3 has 14 amino acids. CDR1 MDHEN and CDR2 SYDVKM come from the germline V gene. The ends were cut back, 5 bases at V and 0 bases at J, with 8 bases in the middle. The CDR3 loop is CASSDWSSYNEQFF. The CDR3 DNA is TGTGCCAGCAGTGACTGGAGCTCCTACAATGAGCAGTTCTTC.

The chain employs TRBV6-5 and TRBJ2-5, with 9 bases lining up with TRBD1. The closer fit of TRBJ2-7 to the DNA end suggests the J call may be wrong. Germline V lookup: CDR1 MNHEY, CDR2 SVGAGI. The CDR3 is 15 residues long. The CDR3 DNA follows: TGTGCCAGCAGTTCGCTAAGACAGGGGGGCTACGAGCAGTACTTC. This gives the protein CASSSLRQGGYEQYF.

The rearrangement links TRBV6-5 to TRBJ2-1; possibly TRBD2 for D (7 bases). CDR1 and CDR2 from the germline V gene are MNHEY and SVGAGI. The V and J ends lost 5 bases and 6 bases respectively, with 14 bases between them. This CDR3 comprises 14 residues. This chain's CDR3 is CASSQSGGPNEQFF. In DNA, the CDR3 is TGTGCCAGCAGTCAATCGGGGGGCCCCAATGAGCAGTTCTTC.

The genes are TRBV10-3 and TRBJ2-1; 7 bases match TRBD2. The V gene end was trimmed by 6 bases and the J gene end by 7 bases; junction bases not matched to a gene: 9. The CDR3 spans 14 residues. Germline V gene lookup returns CDR1 ENHRY and CDR2 SYGVKD. This CDR3 reads CAIRTSDTLNEQFF. In nucleotides, the CDR3 is TGTGCCATCAGAACTAGCGACACTCTAAATGAGCAGTTCTTC.

V and J are TRBV5-6 and TRBJ2-7; D possibly matches TRBD1 or TRBD2 (6 bases each). The CDR3 extends over 17 amino acids. The germline V gene has CDR1 SGHDT and CDR2 YYEEEE. Trimming cost V 4 bases and J 0 bases, with 20 bases left between them. The CDR3 protein is CASSPLPGVGSSYEQYF. As DNA, the CDR3 is TGTGCCAGCAGCCCCCTCCCAGGGGTCGGGAGCTCCTACGAGCAGTACTTC.

This chain connects TRBV7-8 to TRBJ2-1; 8 positions match TRBD2. The CDR3 contains 15 residues. J lost 5 bases, V lost 3 bases, and 6 bases had no gene match. CDR1 and CDR2 (germline): SGHVS, FQNEAQ. The CDR3 loop is CASSFVAGGNNEQFF. Here the CDR3 DNA reads TGTGCCAGCAGCTTTGTTGCGGGGGGCAACAATGAGCAGTTCTTC.

The chain links TRBV7-2 to TRBJ2-7, with 11 bases matching TRBD2. The germline CDR1 and CDR2 sequences are SGHTA and FQGNSA. The CDR3 covers 14 residues. The trim removed 4 bases at V and 5 bases at J, leaving 4 bases unmatched. The CDR3 bases are TGTGCCAGCAGCTCTCGTAGCGGGAGGGACGAGCAGTACTTC. The encoded protein is CASSSRSGRDEQYF.

The chain uses TRBV5-6 and TRBJ2-7; D might be TRBD2 (6 bases). Germline V gives CDR1 SGHDT, CDR2 YYEEEE. This CDR3 spans 14 amino acids. The V end was cut by 4 bases, the J end by 2 bases, with 13 bases between. The CDR3 spells CASSPGGSAYEQYF. The CDR3 nucleotides are TGTGCCAGCAGCCCTGGAGGGAGCGCCTACGAGCAGTACTTC.

V gene TRBV30 combines with J gene TRBJ2-7, with 10 bases identical to TRBD2. The V gene end was trimmed by 2 bases and the J gene end by 2 bases; junction bases not matched to a gene: 9. Germline V gene sequence: CDR1 GTSNPN, CDR2 SVGIG (reference sequence). The length of the CDR3 is 16 residues. The CDR3 sequence: CAWSRLAGESPYEQYF. CDR3 nucleotides: TGTGCCTGGAGTCGGCTAGCGGGAGAGTCGCCCTACGAGCAGTACTTC.

This chain links TRBV28 with TRBJ1-5; D is ambiguous. V lost 6 bases to trimming and J lost 11 bases, with 11 bases between them. The CDR3 totals 11 residues. The V gene's germline CDR1 is MDHEN and CDR2 SYDVKM. The CDR3 DNA reads as TGTGCCAGCAGCCGGGGAGGGTCCCAGCATTTT. Amino acid sequence: CASSRGGSQHF.

A word on this clone: The same CDR3 is also encoded by other DNA sequences in this sample. The V and J genes are TRBV7-9 and TRBJ2-5; D is undetermined. Germline lookup yields CDR1 SEHNR and CDR2 FQNEAQ (reference sequence). Trimming removed 1 base at V and 3 bases at J, with 6 bases between. The CDR3 has 13 residues. CDR3 protein: CASSLDTEETQYF. CDR3 bases: TGTGCCAGCAGCTTAGACACAGAAGAGACCCAGTACTTC.

For this clone: This CDR3 is also generated by other DNA sequences in the sample. The chain combines TRBV6-5 with TRBJ2-2; maybe TRBD2 (5 bases). Germline V gene lookup returns CDR1 MNHEY and CDR2 SVGAGI. The V end was cut by 0 bases, the J end by 4 bases, with 6 bases between. The CDR3 spans 14 residues. The CDR3 DNA reads as TGTGCCAGCAGTTACTCCAGCGGCACCGGGGAGCTGTTTTTT. This sequence encodes CASSYSSGTGELFF.